The T cell receptor (beta chain) described here comes from a study of blood T cell repertoires in COVID-19. This CDR3 comprises 17 residues. The germline gives CDR1 SGHDT, CDR2 YYEEEE. V lost 5 bases to trimming and J lost 0 bases; unmatched junction nucleotides: 12. This table comes from immunoSEQ multiplex PCR, and its TCRdb copy is limited to in-frame clones, with some not included. The sample carries approximately 350,000 clones, over 70% recorded once. This sequence was found in a woman aged 50 to 65 with COVID-19, enrolled during active disease. Sequencing was done on a sample of peripheral blood. The chain uses TRBV5-6 and TRBJ2-7, with 9 bases matching TRBD1. The CDR3, as DNA: TGTGCCAGCAGACCCGGGACAGGGTATCGGGGCTCCTACGAGCAGTACTTC. Its translation: CASRPGTGYRGSYEQYF.